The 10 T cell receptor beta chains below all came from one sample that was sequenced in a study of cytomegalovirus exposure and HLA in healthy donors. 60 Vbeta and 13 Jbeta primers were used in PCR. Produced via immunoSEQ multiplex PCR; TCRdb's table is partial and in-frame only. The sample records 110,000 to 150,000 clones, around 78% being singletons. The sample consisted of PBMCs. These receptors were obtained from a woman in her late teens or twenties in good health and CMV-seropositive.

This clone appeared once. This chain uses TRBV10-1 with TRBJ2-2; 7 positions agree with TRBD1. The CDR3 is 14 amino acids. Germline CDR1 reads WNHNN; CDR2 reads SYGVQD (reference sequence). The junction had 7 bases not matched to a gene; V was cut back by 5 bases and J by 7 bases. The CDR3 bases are TGCGCCAGCAGTTTCGACAGGGTCGGCGGGGAGCTGTTTTTT. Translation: CASSFDRVGGELFF.

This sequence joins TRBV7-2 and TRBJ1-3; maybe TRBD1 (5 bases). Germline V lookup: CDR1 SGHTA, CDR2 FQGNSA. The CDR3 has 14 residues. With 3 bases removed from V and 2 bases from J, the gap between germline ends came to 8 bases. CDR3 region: CASSFAGAGNTIYF. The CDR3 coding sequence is TGTGCCAGCAGCTTTGCGGGGGCTGGAAACACCATATATTTT.

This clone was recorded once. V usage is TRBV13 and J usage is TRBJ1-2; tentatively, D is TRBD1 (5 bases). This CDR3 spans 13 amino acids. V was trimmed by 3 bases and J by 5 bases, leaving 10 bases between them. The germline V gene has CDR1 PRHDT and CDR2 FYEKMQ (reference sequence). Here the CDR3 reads CASSLNRLYGYTF. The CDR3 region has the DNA TGTGCCAGCAGCTTGAACAGGTTATATGGCTACACCTTC.

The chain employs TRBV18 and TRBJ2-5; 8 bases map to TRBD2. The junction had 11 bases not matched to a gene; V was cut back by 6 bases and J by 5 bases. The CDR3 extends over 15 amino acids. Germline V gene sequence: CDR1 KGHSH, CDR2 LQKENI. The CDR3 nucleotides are TGTGCCAGCTCCCTTAGCGGGGCCCTCGGGGAGACCCAGTACTTC. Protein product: CASSLSGALGETQYF.

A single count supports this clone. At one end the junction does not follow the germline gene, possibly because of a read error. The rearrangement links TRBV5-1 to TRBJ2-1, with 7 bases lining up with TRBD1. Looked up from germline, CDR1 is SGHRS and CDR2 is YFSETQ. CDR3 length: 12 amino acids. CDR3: CASSLEGGDLVF. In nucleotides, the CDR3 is TGCGCCAGCAGCTTGGAAGGGGGCGATTTGGTCTTC.

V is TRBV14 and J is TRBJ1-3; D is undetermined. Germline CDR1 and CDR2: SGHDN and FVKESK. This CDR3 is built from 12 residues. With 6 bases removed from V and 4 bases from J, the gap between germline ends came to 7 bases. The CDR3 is CASSEQGNTIYF. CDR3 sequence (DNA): TGTGCCAGCAGTGAACAGGGAAACACCATATATTTT.

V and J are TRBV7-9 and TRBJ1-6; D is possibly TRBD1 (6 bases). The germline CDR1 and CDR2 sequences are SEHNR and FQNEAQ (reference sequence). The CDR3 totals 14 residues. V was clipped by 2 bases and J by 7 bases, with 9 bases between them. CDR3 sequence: CASSLSGVNSPLHF. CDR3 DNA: TGTGCCAGCAGCTTATCAGGGGTCAATTCACCCCTCCACTTT.

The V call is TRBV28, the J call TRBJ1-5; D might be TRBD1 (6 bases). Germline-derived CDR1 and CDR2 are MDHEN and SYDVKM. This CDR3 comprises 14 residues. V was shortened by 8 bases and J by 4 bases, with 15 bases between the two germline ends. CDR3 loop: CASRGQTLNQPQHF. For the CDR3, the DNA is TGTGCCAGCCGGGGACAAACACTAAATCAGCCCCAGCATTTT.

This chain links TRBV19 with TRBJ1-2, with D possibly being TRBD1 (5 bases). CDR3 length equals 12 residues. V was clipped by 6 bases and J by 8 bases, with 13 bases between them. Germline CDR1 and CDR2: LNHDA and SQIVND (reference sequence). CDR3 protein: CASRSAGPGYTF. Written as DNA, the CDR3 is TGTGCCAGTAGGTCTGCAGGGCCAGGCTACACCTTC.

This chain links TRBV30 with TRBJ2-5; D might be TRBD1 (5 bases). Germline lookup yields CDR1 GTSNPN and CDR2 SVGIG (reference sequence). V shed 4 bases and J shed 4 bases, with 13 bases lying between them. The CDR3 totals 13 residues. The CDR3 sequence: CAWNPTVAETQYF. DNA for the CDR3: TGTGCCTGGAACCCGACAGTCGCAGAGACCCAGTACTTC.